The T cell receptor beta chain described here comes from a study of cytomegalovirus exposure and HLA in healthy donors. The study's findings and limits: The study put under 200 TCR beta chains on its list as cytomegalovirus-associated. Specific recognition of CMV antigens was confirmed in vitro for three chains (all CMV-associated). Reports described diagnosis of cytomegalovirus status by the classifier as highly specific and sensitive.

In germline, CDR1 is LNHDA, CDR2 SQIVND (reference sequence). The CDR3 is 14 residues long. V lost 8 bases and J lost 7, with 18 bases in between. The data were produced by immunoSEQ multiplex PCR, yet TCRdb's version contains in-frame clones alone and is incomplete. Seen here are 47,000 or so clones, almost 95% observed once, and the top ten hold almost 1.5%. This clone was seen a single time. Its antigen is as yet unknown. The clonotype was recovered from a man between 18 and 35 years old in good health and CMV-seronegative. Material for sequencing was PBMCs. The rearrangement joins TRBV19 to TRBJ2-4, with a tentative D call TRBD2 (6 bases). In DNA form, the CDR3 reads TGTGCCAGTGCCAACACGGGGGTTCGGAACATTCAGTACTTC. This gives the protein CASANTGVRNIQYF.